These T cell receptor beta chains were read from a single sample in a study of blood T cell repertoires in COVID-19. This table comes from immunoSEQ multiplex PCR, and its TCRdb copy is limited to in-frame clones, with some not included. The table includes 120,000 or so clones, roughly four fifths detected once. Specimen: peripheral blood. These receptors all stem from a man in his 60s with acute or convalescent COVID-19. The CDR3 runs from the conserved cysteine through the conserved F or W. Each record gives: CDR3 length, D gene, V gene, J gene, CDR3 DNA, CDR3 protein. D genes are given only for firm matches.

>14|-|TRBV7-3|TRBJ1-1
TGTGCCAGCAGCTTAAGGGGAGGGGTCACTGAAGCTTTCTTT
CASSLRGGVTEAFF
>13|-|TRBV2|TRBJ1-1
TGTGCCAGCAGTGAACAGGGGTCCACTGAAGCTTTCTTT
CASSEQGSTEAFF
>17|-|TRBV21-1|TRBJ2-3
TGTGCCAGCTTCGGGGGTCCAGGAGCGCAAAGCACAGATACGCAGTATTTT
CASFGGPGAQSTDTQYF
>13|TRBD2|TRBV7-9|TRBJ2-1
TGTGCCAGCAGCCCCGGGACTAACAATGAGCAGTTCTTC
CASSPGTNNEQFF
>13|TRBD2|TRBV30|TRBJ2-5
TGTGCCTGGGGACTAGCGGGAGTGGAGACCCAGTACTTC
CAWGLAGVETQYF
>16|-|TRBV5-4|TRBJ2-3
TGTGCCAGCAGCTTGTTTACCAACAGATACACAGATACGCAGTATTTT
CASSLFTNRYTDTQYF
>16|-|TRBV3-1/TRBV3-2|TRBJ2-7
TGTGCCAGCAGCCAAGCCGGGACTCTGAGCTCCTACGAGCAGTACTTC
CASSQAGTLSSYEQYF
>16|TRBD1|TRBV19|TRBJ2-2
TGTGCCAGTAGGGGACAGGGGGTTCTAAGGACCGGGGAGCTGTTTTTT
CASRGQGVLRTGELFF
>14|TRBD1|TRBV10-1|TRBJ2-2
TGCGCCAGCGGAGACAGGGTGGGGACCGGGGAGCTGTTTTTT
CASGDRVGTGELFF
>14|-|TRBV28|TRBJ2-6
TGTGCCAGCAGCCGCAGCTCTGGGGCCAACGTCCTGACTTTC
CASSRSSGANVLTF
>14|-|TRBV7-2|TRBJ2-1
TGTGCCAGCAGCTTAGAGTTTTCTGGGCATGAGCAGTTCTTC
CASSLEFSGHEQFF
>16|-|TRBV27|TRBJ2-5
TGTGCCAGCACCCCTATCGGTGAGGGTGCCGGGATGGCCCAGTACTTC
CASTPIGEGAGMAQYF
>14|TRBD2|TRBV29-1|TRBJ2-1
TGCAGCCTGAGGGGCAGCGGGATTTACAATGAGCAGTTCTTC
CSLRGSGIYNEQFF
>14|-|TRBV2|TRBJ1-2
TGTGCCAGCAGTGCGTCCCAGGTTCTCTATGGCTACACCTTC
CASSASQVLYGYTF